This T cell receptor beta chain was recorded in a study of T cell responses to AZD1222 COVID-19 vaccine. In regard to this clone: The antigen is unknown.

Deletions cut 4 bases from V and 0 bases from J, with 4 bases between. Germline V gives CDR1 LGHNT, CDR2 FRNRAP. The CDR3 has 13 amino acids. Study-wide points: Once two AZD1222 doses were given, Spike-specific TCR breadth and depth went up. There were mostly white British donors and more females than males, and clonal diversity was possibly underestimated.

Method: immunoSEQ multiplex PCR; TCRdb's copy keeps in-frame clones and lacks some. The sample lists 90,000 to 100,000 clones, around nine tenths occurring once. The V call is TRBV12-5, the J call TRBJ1-3; D is unresolved. The sample consisted of peripheral blood, taken on day 0 of AZD1222 vaccination. The clonotype originates from an adult in good health. Here the CDR3 reads CASGYSSGNTIYF. The DNA of the CDR3 is TGTGCTAGTGGTTACAGCTCTGGAAACACCATATATTTT.